This TCR beta chain is drawn from a study of blood T cell repertoires in COVID-19. Study background: The origin of the acute and convalescent COVID-19 samples was the United States, Italy and Spain. Nucleic acid was either cDNA or gDNA, and it came from T cells, B-cell-depleted T cells, or PBMCs.

Germline lookup yields CDR1 SGHTA and CDR2 FQGNSA. V shed 5 bases, J shed 6 bases, and the junction held 3 bases outside the gene matches. The CDR3 runs to 14 residues. In the study's own analysis: Estimates of nucleated cell counts were drawn from the amplification of reference gene primers. The protocol was immunoSEQ multiplex PCR, while the TCRdb copy is restricted to in-frame clones and leaves out a portion. The V and J calls and clone size come from that table; D and trimming were worked out from the DNA. Among over 150,000 clones listed, around four fifths were seen once. Material: peripheral blood. The V call is TRBV7-2, the J call TRBJ1-4; 10 nucleotides agree with TRBD1. The source is a woman aged 80 or over with active or convalescent COVID-19. The CDR3 sequence: CASSTGTGDEKLFF. CDR3 coding DNA: TGTGCCAGCAGCACCGGGACAGGGGATGAAAAACTGTTTTTT.